This T cell receptor (beta chain) was sequenced in a study of T cells in women clearing cervical HPV infection. Study conclusions and caveats: TRBV6-7 abundance was lower in cases than controls (roughly 0.11% versus 0.16%).

To note about this clone: What it binds is not known. The sequenced fragment ends 3 residues before the CDR3 boundary, so the rest is inferred from the germline J gene.

Sequencing was performed with immunoSEQ multiplex PCR; in TCRdb, only in-frame clones are kept and a portion is missing. Its table records 25,000 to 35,000 clones. Germline assignment: CDR1 LNHDA and CDR2 SQIVND (reference sequence). Deletions cut 8 bases from V and 3 bases from J, with 13 bases between. CDR3 length: 13 residues. This chain connects TRBV19 to TRBJ1-2, with D possibly being TRBD1 (6 bases). This TCR came from a woman between 18 and 70 years old with a cervical HPV16 infection that either progressed to CIN3+ or cleared (not recorded which). The sample consisted of blood buffy coat. The chain's CDR3 is CASSSTGDYGYTF. The part of the CDR3 DNA that was read is TGTGCCAGTTCCTCGACAGGAGACTATGGC.